This T cell receptor (beta chain) comes out of a study of shared clonotypes between healthy human individuals. About this clone itself: The antigen is undetermined.

Clones were sequenced by immunoSEQ multiplex PCR, and TCRdb holds only the in-frame ones, with some missing. The sample holds approximately 1.5 million clones, approximately 98.5% seen once. V gave up 2 bases and J gave up 2 bases, with 6 bases separating them. The CDR3 covers 13 residues. Per germline, CDR1 MNHEY and CDR2 SVGAGI. Study findings and constraints: It was the few donors that limited the genetic and exposure-history diversity represented. Sorted-subset sequencing was shown by rarefaction to be incomplete despite large depth.

This sequence was found in a man aged 30 to 39 in good health. The chain couples TRBV6-5 to TRBJ1-2, with D unclear. Sequencing used naive CD4+ T cells sorted from blood. As to subset: CD45RA+ positively selected. The CDR3: CASSYSVNYGYTF. The DNA of the CDR3 is TGTGCCAGCAGTTACAGTGTCAACTATGGCTACACCTTC.